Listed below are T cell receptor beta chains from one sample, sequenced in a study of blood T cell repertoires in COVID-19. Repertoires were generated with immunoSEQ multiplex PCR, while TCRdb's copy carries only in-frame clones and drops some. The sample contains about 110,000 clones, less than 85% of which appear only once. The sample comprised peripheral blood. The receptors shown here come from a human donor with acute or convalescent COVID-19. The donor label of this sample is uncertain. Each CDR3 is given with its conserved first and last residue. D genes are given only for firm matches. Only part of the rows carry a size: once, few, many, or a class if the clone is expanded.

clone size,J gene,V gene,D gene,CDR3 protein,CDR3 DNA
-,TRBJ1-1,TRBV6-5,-,CASNWAENTEAFF,TGTGCCAGCAACTGGGCAGAGAACACTGAAGCTTTCTTT
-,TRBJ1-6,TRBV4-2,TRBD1,CASSQDIQGGSYNSPLHF,TGTGCCAGCAGCCAAGATATACAGGGGGGCTCCTATAATTCACCCCTCCACTTT
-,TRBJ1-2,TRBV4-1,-,CASSQAGGDGGYTF,TGCGCCAGCAGCCAGGCGGGGGGCGACGGGGGCTACACCTTC
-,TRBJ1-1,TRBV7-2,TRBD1,CASSPYPGGSGNTEAFF,TGTGCCAGCAGCCCCTACCCAGGGGGCTCTGGGAACACTGAAGCTTTCTTT
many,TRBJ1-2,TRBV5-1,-,CASSPIRDYGYTF,TGCGCCAGCAGCCCCATACGAGACTATGGCTACACCTTC
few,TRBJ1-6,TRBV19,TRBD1,CASKAGGSYNSPLHF,TGTGCCAGTAAAGCAGGGGGGTCCTATAATTCACCCCTCCACTTT
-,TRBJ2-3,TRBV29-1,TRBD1,CSVPGQSFADTQYF,TGCAGCGTTCCGGGACAGAGTTTCGCAGATACGCAGTATTTT
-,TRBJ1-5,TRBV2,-,CASSLQGSNQPQHF,TGTGCCAGCAGTTTGCAGGGGAGCAATCAGCCCCAGCATTTT
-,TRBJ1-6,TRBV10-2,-,CASSEQLRDISPLHF,TGCGCCAGCAGTGAGCAGCTCAGGGATATTTCACCCCTCCACTTT
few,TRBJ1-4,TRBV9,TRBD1,CASSPRDRINEKLFF,TGTGCCAGCAGCCCCAGGGACAGGATCAATGAAAAACTGTTTTTT
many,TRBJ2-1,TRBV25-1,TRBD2,CASSESGLAYNEQFF,TGTGCCAGCAGTGAGTCCGGACTAGCGTACAATGAGCAGTTCTTC
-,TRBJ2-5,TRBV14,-,CASSQDSGGRETQYF,TGTGCCAGCAGCCAAGATTCGGGCGGGCGAGAGACCCAGTACTTC
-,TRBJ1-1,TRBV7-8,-,CASSLINLNTEAFF,TGTGCCAGCAGCTTAATCAATCTAAACACTGAAGCTTTCTTT
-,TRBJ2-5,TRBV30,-,CAWSAGVQETQYF,TGTGCCTGGAGTGCCGGTGTACAAGAGACCCAGTACTTC
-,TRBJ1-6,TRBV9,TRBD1,CASSVGGTENSPLHF,TGTGCCAGCAGCGTAGGGGGGACAGAGAATTCACCCCTCCACTTT
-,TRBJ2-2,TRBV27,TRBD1,CASSLFAGQGTSRGTGELFF,TGTGCCAGCAGTTTATTTGCGGGACAGGGGACGTCGAGGGGCACCGGGGAGCTGTTTTTT
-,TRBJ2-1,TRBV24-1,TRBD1,CATSDSTGGKQFF,TGTGCCACCAGTGATTCCACAGGGGGCAAGCAGTTCTTC
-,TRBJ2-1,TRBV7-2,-,CASSPDRGGYNEQFF,TGTGCCAGCAGCCCAGATCGGGGTGGGTACAATGAGCAGTTCTTC
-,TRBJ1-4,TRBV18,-,CASSPGANEKLFF,TGTGCCAGCTCACCGGGAGCTAATGAAAAACTGTTTTTT
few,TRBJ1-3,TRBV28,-,CASSPRGAGNTIYF,TGTGCCAGCAGTCCCCGGGGTGCTGGAAACACCATATATTTT
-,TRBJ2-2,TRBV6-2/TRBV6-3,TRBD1,CASSTGGHDGELFF,TGTGCCAGCAGCACAGGGGGCCACGACGGGGAGCTGTTTTTT
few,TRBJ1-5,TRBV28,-,CASSLSWAGGLGQPQHF,TGTGCCAGCAGTTTATCGTGGGCCGGAGGCCTAGGTCAGCCCCAGCATTTT
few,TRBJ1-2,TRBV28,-,CASRQGTVNYGYTF,TGTGCCAGCAGGCAGGGCACCGTTAACTATGGCTACACCTTC
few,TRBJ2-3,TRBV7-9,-,CASSPRGRTDTQYF,TGTGCCAGCAGCCCCCGGGGGAGGACAGATACGCAGTATTTT
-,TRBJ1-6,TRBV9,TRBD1,CASSPRTGRVSPLHF,TGTGCCAGCAGCCCGCGGACAGGGAGGGTTTCACCCCTCCACTTT
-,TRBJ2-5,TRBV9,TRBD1,CASSRGWGQGQSETQYF,TGTGCCAGCAGCCGAGGGTGGGGACAGGGGCAGTCAGAGACCCAGTACTTC
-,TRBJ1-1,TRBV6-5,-,CASPLDSATYTEAFF,TGTGCCAGCCCCCTGGACAGCGCAACTTACACTGAAGCTTTCTTT
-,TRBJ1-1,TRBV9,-,CASRGHLNTEAFF,TGTGCCAGCAGAGGACATCTGAACACTGAAGCTTTCTTT
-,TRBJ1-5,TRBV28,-,CASARGGMVSNQPQHF,TGTGCCAGCGCTAGGGGGGGGATGGTTAGCAATCAGCCCCAGCATTTT
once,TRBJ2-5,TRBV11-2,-,CASSSGVLETQYF,TGTGCCAGCAGCTCAGGGGTCCTGGAGACCCAGTACTTC
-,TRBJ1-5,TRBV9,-,CASSVGGSNQPQHF,TGTGCCAGCAGCGTGGGAGGGTCCAATCAGCCCCAGCATTTT
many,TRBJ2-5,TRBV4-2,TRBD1,CASSQLPGGAGETQYF,TGTGCCAGCAGCCAGCTCCCAGGGGGCGCCGGGGAGACCCAGTACTTC
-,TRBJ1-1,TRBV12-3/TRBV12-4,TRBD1,CASSPTGAEAFF,TGTGCCAGCAGTCCCACAGGGGCTGAAGCTTTCTTT
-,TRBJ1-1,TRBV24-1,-,CATRGTSEAFF,TGTGCCACCAGGGGGACAAGTGAAGCTTTCTTT
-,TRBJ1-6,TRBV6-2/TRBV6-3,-,CASSYGGTGWSPLHF,TGTGCCAGCAGTTACGGGGGGACGGGATGGTCACCCCTCCACTTT
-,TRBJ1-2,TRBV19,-,CASHGEWNYGYTF,TGTGCCAGTCACGGGGAGTGGAACTATGGCTACACCTTC